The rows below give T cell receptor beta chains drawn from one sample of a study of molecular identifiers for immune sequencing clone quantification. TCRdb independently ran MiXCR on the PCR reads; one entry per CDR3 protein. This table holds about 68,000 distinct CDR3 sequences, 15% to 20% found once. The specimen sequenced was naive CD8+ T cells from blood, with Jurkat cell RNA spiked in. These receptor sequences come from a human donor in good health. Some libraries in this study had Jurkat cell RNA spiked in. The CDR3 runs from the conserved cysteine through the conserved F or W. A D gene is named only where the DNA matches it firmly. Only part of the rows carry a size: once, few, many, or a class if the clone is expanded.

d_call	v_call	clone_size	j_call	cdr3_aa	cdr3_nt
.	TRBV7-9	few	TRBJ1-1	CASSLAAEAFF	TGTGCCAGCAGCTTAGCGGCAGAAGCTTTCTTT
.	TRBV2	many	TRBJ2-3	CASSTPVQGGTDTQYF	TGTGCCAGCAGTACCCCCGTCCAAGGCGGAACAGATACGCAGTATTTT
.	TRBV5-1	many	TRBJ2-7	CASSADPGRIRF	TGCGCCAGCAGCGCGGACCCGGGACGGATCAGATTC
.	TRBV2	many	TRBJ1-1	CGGMNTEAFF	TGCGGGGGCATGAACACTGAAGCTTTCTTT
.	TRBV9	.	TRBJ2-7	CASSVGASVYEQYF	TGTGCCAGCAGCGTAGGGGCGTCAGTCTACGAGCAGTACTTC
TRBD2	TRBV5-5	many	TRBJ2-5	CASSYRTSGRPDETQYF	TGTGCCAGCAGCTATCGGACTAGCGGGAGGCCGGACGAGACCCAGTACTTC
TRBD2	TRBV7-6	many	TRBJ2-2	CASSSGEGLPPEELFF	TGTGCCAGCAGCTCCGGAGAGGGACTACCACCGGAGGAGCTGTTTTTT
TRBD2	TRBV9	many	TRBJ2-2	CASSPSGGLGGELFF	TGTGCCAGCAGCCCTTCGGGGGGGCTGGGCGGGGAGCTGTTTTTT
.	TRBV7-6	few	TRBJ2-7	CASSAVGSYEQYF	TGTGCCAGCAGCGCAGTCGGGTCCTACGAGCAGTACTTC
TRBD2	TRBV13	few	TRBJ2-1	CASSSLADGSYNEQFF	TGTGCCAGCAGCTCTCTAGCGGATGGCTCCTACAATGAGCAGTTCTTC
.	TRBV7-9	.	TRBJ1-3	CASSPAGGRMDTIYF	TGTGCCAGCAGCCCCGCCGGGGGCCGCATGGACACCATATATTTT
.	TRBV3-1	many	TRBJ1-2	CASSQDPGSYGYTF	TGTGCCAGCAGCCAAGATCCAGGCAGTTATGGCTACACCTTC
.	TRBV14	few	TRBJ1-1	CASSLQPLTEAFF	TGTGCCAGCAGCCTACAGCCGCTCACTGAAGCTTTCTTT
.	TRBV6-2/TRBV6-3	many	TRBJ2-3	CASSLISGSDTQYF	TGTGCCAGCAGTCTAATATCCGGGTCAGATACGCAGTATTTT
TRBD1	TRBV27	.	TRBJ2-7	CACSLSTGGTSYEQYF	TGTGCCTGCAGTTTATCGACAGGGGGAACTTCCTACGAGCAGTACTTC